The sequence of this TCR beta chain was determined in a study of blood T cells in healthy people across ages. Study-level points and caveats: There were more naive CD4+ cells and higher diversity in long-lived donors than in aged donors.

Sample-barcoded 5' priming and a J-beta primer mix drove a second PCR of about 7 to 12 cycles. MiXCR was run by TCRdb on the 5' RACE reads, yielding one entry per CDR3 protein. The sample has some 690,000 distinct CDR3 sequences, 22% seen once. CDR1 MDHEN and CDR2 SYDVKM come from the germline V gene. CDR3 size: 15 residues. V gave up 6 bases and J gave up 5 bases; unmatched junction bases: 7. This clonotype was picked up a small number of times. The antigen remains undetermined. The TCR comes from an older man in good health. Sequenced: blood. The chain links TRBV28 to TRBJ2-3; TRBD1 aligns across 11 bases. The CDR3, as DNA: TGTGCCAGCAGCTCGGACAGGGGGCGAGGAGATACGCAGTATTTT. Protein: CASSSDRGRGDTQYF.